These 32 T cell receptor beta chains originate from one sample sequenced in a study of blood T cells in healthy people across ages. The use of a sample-barcoded 5' primer and a J-beta primer mix characterized a second PCR of 7 to 11 cycles. TCRdb itself ran the 5' RACE reads through MiXCR, one entry per CDR3 protein. The repertoire includes over a million distinct CDR3 sequences, under 55% of them detected once, and 15% to 20% sits in the top ten. The sample comprised blood. The origin of the receptors is a woman aged 60-70 years in good health.

This chain uses TRBV5-4 with TRBJ2-7; perhaps D is TRBD1 or TRBD2 (5 bases each). Germline loops: CDR1 SGHNT, CDR2 YYREEE (reference sequence). The ends were cut back, 0 bases at V and 3 bases at J, with 16 bases in the middle. The CDR3 runs 16 residues. This CDR3 is CASSLAGSGTIYEQYF. The CDR3, as DNA: TGTGCCAGCAGCTTGGCCGGGTCAGGGACCATCTACGAGCAGTACTTC.

Turning to this clonotype: One end of the junction does not line up with germline, which may come from a read error. The chain employs TRBV2 and TRBJ2-3; TRBD2 matches at 10 bases. CDR1 is SNHLY, CDR2 FYNNEI, per germline. This CDR3 has 14 amino acids. This CDR3 is CASKRLAGPDAQYF. CDR3 bases: TGTGCCAGCAAGCGACTAGCGGGCCCAGATGCGCAGTATTTT.

The genes are TRBV20-1 and TRBJ2-5; D is perhaps TRBD2 (6 bases). V lost 0 bases and J 3 bases, leaving 11 bases between the germline ends. The CDR3 is made up of 14 amino acids. CDR1 DFQATT and CDR2 SNEGSKA come from the germline V gene (reference sequence). CDR3 loop: CSARDLRGKETQYF. The CDR3 DNA is TGCAGTGCTAGAGATCTGCGCGGGAAAGAGACCCAGTACTTC.

This clonotype was seen a single time. The rearrangement joins TRBV14 to TRBJ2-5; 8 bases map to TRBD2. Germline assignment: CDR1 SGHDN and CDR2 FVKESK. This CDR3 spans 16 amino acids. Trimming at V came to 3 bases and at J to 11 bases, leaving 17 bases not matched to a gene. This chain's CDR3 is CASSHPGGSGRYEQYF. The DNA for the CDR3 is TGTGCCAGCAGCCACCCGGGAGGGTCGGGTAGATATGAGCAGTACTTC.

The chain employs TRBV10-3 and TRBJ2-5, with D tentatively TRBD1 or TRBD2 (6 bases each). The J call may be wrong; the DNA end is better matched by TRBJ2-7. The CDR3 runs to 14 residues. CDR1 is ENHRY and CDR2 is SYGVKD in the germline V gene. CDR3 protein: CAISVGRGGDEQYF. The DNA for the CDR3 is TGTGCCATCAGTGTCGGCAGGGGCGGGGACGAGCAGTACTTC.

V usage is TRBV4-1 and J usage is TRBJ2-7, with a weak D call TRBD2 (10 bases). V dropped 4 bases and J dropped 0 bases, with 34 bases sitting between them. Germline lookup yields CDR1 MGHRA and CDR2 YSYEKL. This CDR3 is built from 22 residues. The DNA for the CDR3 is TGCGCCAGCAGCCCCCGGGACAGGGTCCCTTCGGTAGCGGGAGGCAGCTCCTACGAGCAGTACTTC. Translated, it gives CASSPRDRVPSVAGGSSYEQYF.

This clonotype was seen only a few times. V gene TRBV11-1 combines with J gene TRBJ2-1; TRBD2 aligns across 7 bases. With V trimmed by 2 bases and J by 0 bases, 7 bases remained unmatched. Germline CDR1 is SGHAT and CDR2 is FQDESV (reference sequence). CDR3 length: 17 residues. CDR3 protein: CASSLSLAESSYNEQFF. The CDR3 coding sequence is TGTGCCAGCAGCTTATCGCTAGCGGAGAGCTCCTACAATGAGCAGTTCTTC.

The chain joins TRBV20-1 to TRBJ1-2, with 8 bases that match TRBD1. The junction had 5 bases not matched to a gene; V was cut back by 4 bases and J by 4 bases. The CDR3 contains 13 residues. CDR1 DFQATT and CDR2 SNEGSKA come from the germline V gene (reference sequence). This CDR3 is CSAKGTGAYGYTF. CDR3 DNA: TGCAGTGCTAAAGGGACAGGAGCCTATGGCTACACCTTC.

This sequence joins TRBV6-2 or TRBV6-3 and TRBJ2-1; 9 positions agree with TRBD2. The germline V gene encodes CDR1 MNHEY and CDR2 SVGEGT. J was trimmed by 6 bases and V by 2 bases; bases with no gene match: 14. The CDR3 consists of 18 residues. The CDR3: CASSYNSGRTSWTNEQFF. CDR3 nucleotides: TGTGCCAGCAGTTACAATAGCGGGAGAACGAGTTGGACCAATGAGCAGTTCTTC.

The CDR3 sequence is CSARGGGGSNQPQHF. The CDR3 DNA reads TGCAGTGCTAGGGGCGGAGGTGGAAGCAATCAGCCCCAGCATTTT. The V call is TRBV20-1, the J call TRBJ1-5; D uncertain. The CDR3 contains 15 residues. V lost 3 bases to trimming and J lost 1 base, with 13 bases between them. CDR1 and CDR2 from the germline V gene are DFQATT and SNEGSKA (reference sequence).

This chain uses TRBV2 with TRBJ2-6; 8 positions agree with TRBD1. V dropped 7 bases and J dropped 2; count of bases not matched to a gene: 4. Germline V gives CDR1 SNHLY, CDR2 FYNNEI. The CDR3 covers 15 residues. The CDR3 is CASKDREAGANVLTF. DNA for the CDR3: TGTGCCAGCAAGGACAGGGAGGCTGGGGCCAACGTCCTGACTTTC.

This clonotype was seen a few times. The chain recombines TRBV13 with TRBJ2-7, with D maybe TRBD2 (6 bases). Germline V gives CDR1 PRHDT, CDR2 FYEKMQ (reference sequence). The V end was cut by 5 bases, the J end by 5 bases, with 19 bases between. The CDR3 loop spans 15 amino acids. The CDR3 nucleotides are TGTGCCAGCAGCCCCCCGGGAGTTCAGCGTAACGAGCAGTACTTC. It yields the protein CASSPPGVQRNEQYF.

The chain combines TRBV7-9 with TRBJ2-3; the match to TRBD2 covers 7 bases. Losses at the gene ends were 5 bases for V and 2 bases for J; bases not matched to a gene: 7. This CDR3 has 15 residues. The germline gives CDR1 SEHNR, CDR2 FQNEAQ (reference sequence). The CDR3 DNA reads TGTGCCAGCAGCCCACCCGGGACTACCACAGATACGCAGTATTTT. Translation: CASSPPGTTTDTQYF. Drawing the rest from reference TRBV7-9 and TRBJ2-3, the complete variable domain is DTGVSQNPRHKITKRGQNVTFRCDPISEHNRLYWYRQTLGQGPEFLTYFQNEAQLEKSRLLSDRFSAERPKGSFSTLEIQRTEQGDSAMYLCASSPPGTTTDTQYFGPGTRLTVL.

The chain carries TRBV20-1 and TRBJ2-5, with a tentative D call TRBD2 (6 bases). The closer fit of TRBJ2-7 to the DNA end suggests the J call may be wrong. Germline CDR1 reads DFQATT; CDR2 reads SNEGSKA (reference sequence). The CDR3 sequence is 15 residues long. CDR3 bases: TGCAGTGCTAGTGCCCCGGGACTGGGATTATACGAGCAGTACTTC. Its translation is CSASAPGLGLYEQYF.

The J gene is TRBJ2-3, the V gene TRBV2; D perhaps matches TRBD1 (8 bases). The CDR3 is made up of 14 amino acids. Germline-derived CDR1 and CDR2 are SNHLY and FYNNEI. The V end lost 7 bases, the J end lost 3 bases, and 14 bases lay between the germline ends. CDR3 DNA sequence: TGTGCCAGCATGTACAGGGGGGGGACAGATACGCAGTATTTT. Amino acids: CASMYRGGTDTQYF.

This clonotype was seen a few times. CDR3 bases: TGCAGTGCTACCGACCAGGGATGGGGCGAGCAGTACTTC. It is translated as CSATDQGWGEQYF. The V and J genes are TRBV20-1 and TRBJ2-7; a possible D gene is TRBD1 (5 bases). Germline lookup yields CDR1 DFQATT and CDR2 SNEGSKA (reference sequence). The CDR3 is 13 amino acids. V lost 4 bases and J lost 6, with 16 bases in between.

This sequence joins TRBV7-3 and TRBJ2-3; 8 positions match TRBD2. The V gene's germline CDR1 is SGHTA and CDR2 FQGTGA. The J segment lost 4 bases and the V segment lost 4 bases, leaving 13 bases of the junction unmatched. The CDR3 runs to 17 residues. CDR3 bases: TGTGCCAGCAGCTACACCGAGAGCGGGAGTCTCCCAGATACGCAGTATTTT. It is translated as CASSYTESGSLPDTQYF. Together with reference TRBV7-3 and TRBJ2-3, the CDR3 gives the full variable domain: GAGVSQTPSNKVTEKGKYVELRCDPISGHTALYWYRQSLGQGPEFLIYFQGTGAADDSGLPNDRFFAVRPEGSVSTLKIQRTERGDSAVYLCASSYTESGSLPDTQYFGPGTRLTVL.

This clonotype was counted at least ten times. The J gene is TRBJ2-7, the V gene TRBV29-1, with D possibly TRBD1 on 6 matching bases. The V gene lost 6 bases and the J gene lost 2 bases, with 11 bases spanning the gap. There are 12 residues in the CDR3. CDR1 is SQVTM and CDR2 is ANQGSEA in the germline V gene. CDR3: CSVGQIPYEQYF. The CDR3 DNA is TGCAGCGTCGGACAGATTCCCTACGAGCAGTACTTC.

This clonotype has more than one count but fewer than ten. The V gene is TRBV28, the J gene TRBJ2-3; D may be TRBD2 (6 bases). The CDR3 spans 15 residues. V was clipped by 7 bases and J by 0 bases, with 14 bases between them. From germline, CDR1 is MDHEN and CDR2 SYDVKM. The CDR3 DNA sequence: TGTGCCAGCAAAGAGGTGGGGAGGAGCACAGATACGCAGTATTTT. Amino acids: CASKEVGRSTDTQYF.

The CDR3 region has the DNA TGTGCCAGCCAGGCGGGAGCTAGCACAGATACGCAGTATTTT. It codes for CASQAGASTDTQYF. The chain uses TRBV9 and TRBJ2-3, with 7 nucleotides matching TRBD2. V lost 7 bases and J lost 0; bases outside the gene matches: 5. This CDR3 comprises 14 residues. CDR1 SGDLS and CDR2 YYNGEE come from the germline V gene.

This rearrangement joins TRBV20-1 to TRBJ2-5; maybe TRBD1 (5 bases). The J call may be mistaken, given a closer DNA end match to TRBJ2-7. Germline CDR1 DFQATT, CDR2 SNEGSKA (reference sequence). The CDR3 length is 12 residues. The CDR3 DNA is TGCAGTGCCCTAGGACAACGCTACGAGCAGTACTTC. This encodes CSALGQRYEQYF.

This clonotype showed up just once. This sequence joins TRBV2 and TRBJ2-2; 7 nucleotides align to TRBD1. V was pared by 8 bases and J by 1 base, with 4 bases of the junction left unmatched. The CDR3 runs to 14 residues. The germline V gene encodes CDR1 SNHLY and CDR2 FYNNEI. CDR3 protein: CASFGQVNTGELFF. As DNA, the CDR3 is TGTGCCAGCTTCGGACAGGTGAACACCGGGGAGCTGTTTTTT.

V usage is TRBV3-1 and J usage is TRBJ2-1; no clear D gene. Germline V gene data show CDR1 as LGHDT and CDR2 as YNNKEL (reference sequence). This CDR3 is 14 amino acids long. Trimming took 0 bases from V and 12 from J, leaving 15 bases between them. CDR3: CASSQDLAVSSQFF. CDR3 DNA: TGTGCCAGCAGCCAAGATCTTGCCGTTTCCTCGCAGTTCTTC.

This chain links TRBV10-2 with TRBJ2-5; no reliable D call. This CDR3 contains 13 residues. CDR1 WSHSY and CDR2 SAAADI come from the germline V gene. The V gene lost 3 bases and the J gene lost 11 bases, with 16 bases spanning the gap. The CDR3 sequence: CASSEGVSPLQYF. For the CDR3, the DNA is TGCGCCAGCAGTGAAGGTGTGAGTCCCTTGCAGTACTTC.

This clonotype was found a few times. The rearrangement uses TRBV28 and TRBJ2-5; D is possibly TRBD1 or TRBD2 (5 bases each). Trimming left V 6 bases short and J 0 bases short, with 17 bases between. This CDR3 is built from 16 residues. Germline loops: CDR1 MDHEN, CDR2 SYDVKM. CDR3 DNA: TGTGCCAGCAGCCCGCCGGGGACCCCTGACCAAGAGACCCAGTACTTC. Translated: CASSPPGTPDQETQYF.

J is TRBJ2-4 and V is TRBV27, with 8 bases fitting TRBD1. The J call is in doubt because the DNA end fits TRBJ2-7 better. The CDR3 sequence is 15 residues long. Per germline, CDR1 MNHEY and CDR2 SMNVEV (reference sequence). CDR3 in amino acids: CASSKAADRADEQYF. The CDR3 DNA follows: TGTGCCAGCAGTAAGGCGGCGGACAGGGCAGACGAGCAGTACTTC.

This clonotype was seen a few times. The gene calls are TRBV7-2 and TRBJ2-1; 11 positions match TRBD2. The germline V gene encodes CDR1 SGHTA and CDR2 FQGNSA. J lost 7 bases, V lost 3 bases, and 8 bases had no gene match. The CDR3 is made up of 16 amino acids. The CDR3 DNA follows: TGTGCCAGCAGCTTCTCTAGCGGGAGGAGTAAGAATGAGCAGTTCTTC. Translating gives CASSFSSGRSKNEQFF. Full variable domain (rest looked up from reference TRBV7-2 and TRBJ2-1): GAGVSQSPSNKVTEKGKDVELRCDPISGHTALYWYRQSLGQGLEFLIYFQGNSAPDKSGLPSDRFSAERTGGSVSTLTIQRTQQEDSAVYLCASSFSSGRSKNEQFFGPGTRLTVL.

The rearrangement links TRBV12-3 or TRBV12-4 to TRBJ1-2; the D gene is possibly TRBD1 (6 bases). V was shortened by 5 bases and J by 3 bases, with 19 bases between the two germline ends. There are 16 residues in the CDR3. CDR3 sequence reads: CASSNHSWTADYGYTF. DNA for the CDR3: TGTGCCAGCAGTAACCACTCTTGGACAGCCGACTATGGCTACACCTTC.

This chain connects TRBV20-1 to TRBJ2-6; possibly TRBD1 or TRBD2 for D (5 bases each). The CDR3 totals 15 residues. Trimming cost V 5 bases and J 4 bases, with 15 bases left between them. Looked up from germline, CDR1 is DFQATT and CDR2 is SNEGSKA (reference sequence). In nucleotides, the CDR3 is TGCAGTGCTTACCGGGACGGCGCCGGGGCCAACGTCCTGACTTTC. This gives the protein CSAYRDGAGANVLTF.

This clonotype has only a few counts. The chain carries TRBV6-6 and TRBJ1-5; perhaps TRBD1 as D (5 bases). Germline loops: CDR1 MNHNY, CDR2 SVGAGI (reference sequence). Trimming pared 2 bases from V and 3 bases from J, leaving 17 bases between. The CDR3 has 17 amino acids. The CDR3 reads CASSYSLGAFDNQPQHF. The CDR3 DNA follows: TGTGCCAGCAGTTACAGCCTTGGGGCATTTGACAATCAGCCCCAGCATTTT.

In this sample, this clonotype turned up a few times. The V and J genes are TRBV5-1 and TRBJ2-1, with a tentative D call TRBD2 (6 bases). In germline, CDR1 is SGHRS, CDR2 YFSETQ. The length of the CDR3 is 16 residues. V lost 5 bases and J lost 4, with 19 bases in between. The DNA for the CDR3 is TGCGCCAGCAGGCCCGAGCGGGCTAGCAGATACAATGAGCAGTTCTTC. Residues: CASRPERASRYNEQFF.

The V and J genes are TRBV7-8 and TRBJ2-7; possible D gene TRBD2, 5 bases. Looked up from germline, CDR1 is SGHVS and CDR2 is FQNEAQ. This CDR3 spans 13 amino acids. V gave up 0 bases and J gave up 6 bases, with 9 bases separating them. The CDR3 is CASSLARGGEQYF. The CDR3 coding sequence is TGTGCCAGCAGCTTAGCCCGGGGTGGCGAGCAGTACTTC.